This TCR beta chain was sequenced in a study of T-cell reconstitution after alpha-beta-depleted transplantation in children. General study points: Several hundred expanded graft clones reportedly supplied alpha-beta T cells about two months after transplant. It was newly produced T cells that mostly accounted for T-cell counts and diversity one year after transplant.

Unique molecular identifiers featured in how the TCRbeta library was prepared. TCRdb processed the PCR reads anew with MiXCR; each CDR3 protein has one entry. The sample has some 120,000 distinct CDR3 sequences; 9% to 12% are singletons. From germline, CDR1 is DFQATT and CDR2 SNEGSKA (reference sequence). After removal of 6 bases from V and 1 base from J, the junction contained 13 bases not matched to a gene. CDR3 size: 17 residues. A few counts support this clonotype. Its antigen is currently unknown. Source: PBMCs, taken before TCRalphabeta/CD19-depleted stem cell transplant. The V and J genes are TRBV20-1 and TRBJ2-4; the match to TRBD1 covers 9 bases. The sequence derives from a boy aged 2 to 10 with acute lymphoblastic leukemia, due to receive a stem cell transplant. CDR3 nucleotide sequence: TGCAGTGCCCCTAATTCGGACAGGGGAACGGCCAAAAACATTCAGTACTTC. It encodes CSAPNSDRGTAKNIQYF.